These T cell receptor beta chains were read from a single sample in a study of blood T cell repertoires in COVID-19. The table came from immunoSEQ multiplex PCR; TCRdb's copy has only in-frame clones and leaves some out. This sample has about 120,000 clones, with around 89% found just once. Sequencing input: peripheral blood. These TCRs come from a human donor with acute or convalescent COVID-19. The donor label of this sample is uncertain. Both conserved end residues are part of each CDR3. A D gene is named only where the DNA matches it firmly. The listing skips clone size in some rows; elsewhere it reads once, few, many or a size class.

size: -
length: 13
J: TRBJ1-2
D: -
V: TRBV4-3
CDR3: CASSQEGGYGYTF
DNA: TGCGCCAGCAGCCAAGAAGGGGGCTATGGCTACACCTTC

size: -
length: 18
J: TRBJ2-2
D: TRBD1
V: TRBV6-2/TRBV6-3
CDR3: CASSYSVPGGTNTGELFF
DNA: TGTGCCAGCAGTTATTCGGTACCAGGGGGTACGAACACCGGGGAGCTGTTTTTT

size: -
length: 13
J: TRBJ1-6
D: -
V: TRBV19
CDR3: CASNQRHNSPLHF
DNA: TGTGCCAGTAATCAGCGCCATAATTCACCCCTCCACTTT

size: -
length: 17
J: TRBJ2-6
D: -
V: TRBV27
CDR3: CASSCHILDSGANVLTF
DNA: TGTGCCAGCAGTTGTCATATACTTGACTCTGGGGCCAACGTCCTGACTTTC

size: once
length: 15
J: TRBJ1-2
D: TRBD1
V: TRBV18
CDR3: CASSPDRGLNYGYTF
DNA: TGTGCCAGCTCACCTGACAGGGGGCTTAACTATGGCTACACCTTC

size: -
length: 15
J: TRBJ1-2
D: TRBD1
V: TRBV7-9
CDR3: CASSPGGTGAYGYTF
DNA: TGTGCCAGCAGCCCCGGAGGGACAGGGGCCTATGGCTACACCTTC

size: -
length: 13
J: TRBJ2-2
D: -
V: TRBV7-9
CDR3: CASSPRRDGELFF
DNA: TGTGCCAGCAGCCCACGCCGGGACGGGGAGCTGTTTTTT

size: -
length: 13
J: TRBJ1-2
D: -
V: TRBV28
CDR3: CASRSGLRYGYTF
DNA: TGTGCCAGCAGGTCAGGGCTGCGCTATGGCTACACCTTC

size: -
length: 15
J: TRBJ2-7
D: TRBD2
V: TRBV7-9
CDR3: CASSLGEGMRFEQYF
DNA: TGTGCCAGCAGCTTAGGGGAGGGGATGCGTTTCGAGCAGTACTTC

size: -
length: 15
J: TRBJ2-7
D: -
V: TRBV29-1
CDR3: CSVSYPLQGPYEQYF
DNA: TGCAGCGTTAGTTATCCGCTACAGGGTCCCTACGAGCAGTACTTC

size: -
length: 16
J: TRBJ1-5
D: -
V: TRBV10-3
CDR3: CAISDFSGVGGQPQHF
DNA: TGTGCCATCAGTGATTTTTCAGGGGTAGGGGGTCAGCCCCAGCATTTT

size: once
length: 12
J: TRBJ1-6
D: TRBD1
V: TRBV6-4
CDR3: CASSGQGGALHF
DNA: TGTGCCAGCAGTGGCCAGGGGGGAGCCCTCCACTTT

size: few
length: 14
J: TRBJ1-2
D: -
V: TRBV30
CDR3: CAWSGGGSNYGYTF
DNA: TGTGCCTGGAGTGGGGGGGGAAGCAACTATGGCTACACCTTC

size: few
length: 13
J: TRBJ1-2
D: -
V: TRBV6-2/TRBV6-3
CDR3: CASSFVYNYGYTF
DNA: TGTGCCAGCAGTTTCGTATATAACTATGGCTACACCTTC

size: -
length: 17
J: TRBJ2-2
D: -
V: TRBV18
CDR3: CASSPSSPGVRAGELFF
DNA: TGTGCCAGCTCACCCTCTTCCCCCGGTGTTCGTGCCGGGGAGCTGTTTTTT

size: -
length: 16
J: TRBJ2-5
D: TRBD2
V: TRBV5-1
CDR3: CASSFYPTSGVETQYF
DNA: TGCGCCAGCAGCTTCTATCCTACTAGCGGGGTGGAGACCCAGTACTTC